This paragraph reports one T cell receptor (beta chain). Antigen: not known. This record comes from a study of T cell responses to AZD1222 COVID-19 vaccine. Findings and limits, study-wide: White British ancestry dominated among donors, who included more females, and clonal diversity was possibly underestimated. Spike-specific TCR repertoires showed rising breadth and depth after two AZD1222 doses.

Libraries were prepared by immunoSEQ multiplex PCR; TCRdb keeps only in-frame clonotypes and omits some of them. The sample yields over 45,000 clones, more than 70% seen once. Between the trimmed V and J ends, which lost 0 bases and 7 bases, there was a span of 9 bases. Germline V gene sequence: CDR1 SGHAT, CDR2 FQNNGV. The CDR3 has 13 residues. This clonotype was obtained from an adult in good health. The chain joins TRBV11-2 to TRBJ1-2; possibly TRBD1 for D (5 bases). This specimen was peripheral blood, taken on day 0 of MenACWY control vaccination. The CDR3 bases are TGTGCCAGCAGCTTAGACAGGGTGGGTGGCTACACCTTC. Translation: CASSLDRVGGYTF.